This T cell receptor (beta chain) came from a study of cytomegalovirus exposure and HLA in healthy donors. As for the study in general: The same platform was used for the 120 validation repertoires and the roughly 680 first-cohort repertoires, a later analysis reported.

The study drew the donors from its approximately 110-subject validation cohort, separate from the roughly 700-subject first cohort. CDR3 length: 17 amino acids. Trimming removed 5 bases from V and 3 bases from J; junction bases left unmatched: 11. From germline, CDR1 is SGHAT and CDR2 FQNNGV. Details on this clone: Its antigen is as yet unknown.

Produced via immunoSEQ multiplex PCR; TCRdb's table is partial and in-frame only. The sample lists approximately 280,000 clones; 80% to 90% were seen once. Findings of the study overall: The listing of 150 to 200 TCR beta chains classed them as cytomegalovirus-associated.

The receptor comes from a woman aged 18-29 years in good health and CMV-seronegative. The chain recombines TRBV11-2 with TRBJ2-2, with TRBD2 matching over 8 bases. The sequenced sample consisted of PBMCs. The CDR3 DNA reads TGTGCCAGCAGCCCCAATAGCGGGATTAGGTACACCGGGGAGCTGTTTTTT. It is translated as CASSPNSGIRYTGELFF. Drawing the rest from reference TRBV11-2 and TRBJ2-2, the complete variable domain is EAGVAQSPRYKIIEKRQSVAFWCNPISGHATLYWYQQILGQGPKLLIQFQNNGVVDDSQLPKDRFSAERLKGVDSTLKIQPAKLEDSAVYLCASSPNSGIRYTGELFFGEGSRLTVL.